This T cell receptor (beta chain) originates from a study of T-cell memory formation after mild COVID-19. Study-level points and caveats: Contracting clones from day 15 to 85 had balanced CD4/CD8; later expanders favoured CD4+. Contracting CD4+ clones lay largely in CM and EM, with CD8+ ones residing in EMRA.

Germline CDR1 ENHRY, CDR2 SYGVKD. This CDR3 is built from 14 residues. The V end was cut by 2 bases, the J end by 6 bases, with 13 bases between. About this clonotype itself: The antigen remains undetermined.

MiXCR, run by TCRdb on the 5' RACE reads, gives a single entry per CDR3 protein. The sample lists approximately 210,000 distinct CDR3 sequences; about 10% were seen once. The origin of this receptor is a man younger than 35 who had mild COVID-19 (a few samples of this study predate the infection). Cell type and time point are not known. This sequence joins TRBV10-3 and TRBJ1-2; D perhaps matches TRBD1 (6 bases). Sequencing was done on a sample of PBMCs or a T cell subset sorted from them (not recorded which). CDR3 DNA: TGTGCCATCAGTGAGGCACAGGGTTCCCATGGCTACACCTTC. This sequence encodes CAISEAQGSHGYTF.